The rows below give T cell receptor beta chains drawn from one sample of a study of OX40 agonist ivuxolimab in advanced cancers. The assay was immunoSEQ multiplex PCR, and TCRdb's table has in-frame clones only and misses some. Among approximately 26,000 clones listed, about 88% were seen once. The material sequenced was CD4+ or CD8+ T cells sorted from blood, taken in a trial of the OX40 agonist ivuxolimab. The receptors were gathered from an adult with an advanced solid tumor such as melanoma, head and neck, liver or kidney cancer. CDR3s include the opening cysteine and the closing phenylalanine or tryptophan. The D gene is left open where the match is weak. Rows may omit the clone size; those that give it use once, few, many or a size class.

D gene	clone size	V gene	J gene	CDR3 length	CDR3 protein	CDR3 DNA
TRBD2	.	TRBV27	TRBJ2-1	15	CASVRGGSSYNEQFF	TGTGCCAGCGTCCGGGGCGGGAGCTCCTACAATGAGCAGTTCTTC
.	.	TRBV6-6	TRBJ2-1	14	CASSKVGGLNEQFF	TGTGCCAGCAGTAAAGTGGGGGGTTTGAATGAGCAGTTCTTC
.	.	TRBV7-9	TRBJ2-1	16	CASSLALGTSYNEQFF	TGTGCCAGCAGCTTGGCTCTTGGAACCTCCTACAATGAGCAGTTCTTC
TRBD1	.	TRBV7-9	TRBJ2-7	16	CASSLDPGTGAYEQYF	TGTGCCAGCAGCTTAGATCCGGGGACAGGAGCCTACGAGCAGTACTTC
TRBD2	.	TRBV4-3	TRBJ2-1	16	CASSRRSGSSYNEQFF	TGCGCCAGCAGCCGGAGGAGCGGGAGCTCCTACAATGAGCAGTTCTTC
TRBD1	.	TRBV11-2	TRBJ1-3	15	CASSTTGTAGNTIYF	TGTGCCAGCAGTACAACCGGGACAGCAGGAAACACCATATATTTT
TRBD2	.	TRBV6-1	TRBJ2-1	15	CASVPGLAGVIEQFF	TGTGCCAGCGTACCGGGACTAGCGGGAGTGATTGAGCAGTTCTTC
.	.	TRBV9	TRBJ2-1	17	CASSASRGLSSYNEQFF	TGTGCCAGCAGCGCCTCCCGAGGGCTCTCCTCCTACAATGAGCAGTTCTTC
.	.	TRBV4-2	TRBJ2-2	14	CASSQVEDTGELFF	TGTGCCAGCAGCCAAGTTGAGGACACCGGGGAGCTGTTTTTT
TRBD1	once	TRBV6-5	TRBJ1-1	15	CASRPRGRVDTEAFF	TGTGCCAGCAGGCCCAGGGGGCGCGTCGACACTGAAGCTTTCTTT
.	.	TRBV15	TRBJ2-4	14	CATSRPGGENIQYF	TGTGCCACCAGCAGGCCCGGGGGCGAAAACATTCAGTACTTC
.	.	TRBV5-1	TRBJ2-3	14	CASSLGGETDTQYF	TGCGCCAGCAGCTTGGGTGGAGAAACAGATACGCAGTATTTT
.	.	TRBV5-5	TRBJ2-1	11	CASSASLEQFF	TGTGCCAGCAGCGCCTCGTTGGAGCAGTTCTTC
.	.	TRBV11-1	TRBJ2-4	15	CASSLGVFLSNIQYF	TGTGCCAGCAGCTTAGGCGTGTTCCTATCGAACATTCAGTACTTC